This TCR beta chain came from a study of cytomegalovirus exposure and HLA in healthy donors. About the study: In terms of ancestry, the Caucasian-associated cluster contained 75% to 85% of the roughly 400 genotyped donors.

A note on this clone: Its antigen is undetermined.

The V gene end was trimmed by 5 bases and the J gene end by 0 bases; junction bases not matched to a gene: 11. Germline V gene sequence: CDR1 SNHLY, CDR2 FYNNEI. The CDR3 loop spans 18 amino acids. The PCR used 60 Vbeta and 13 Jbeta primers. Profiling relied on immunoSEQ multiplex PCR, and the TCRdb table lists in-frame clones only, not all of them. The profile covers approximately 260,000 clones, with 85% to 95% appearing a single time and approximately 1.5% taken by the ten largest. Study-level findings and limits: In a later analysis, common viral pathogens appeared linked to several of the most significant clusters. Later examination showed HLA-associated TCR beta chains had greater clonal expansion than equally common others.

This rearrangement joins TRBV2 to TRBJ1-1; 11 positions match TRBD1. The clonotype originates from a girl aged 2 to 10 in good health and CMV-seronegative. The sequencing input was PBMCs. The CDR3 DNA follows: TGTGCCAGCAGTAGATGGACAGGGGGCCTTCGTATGAACACTGAAGCTTTCTTT. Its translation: CASSRWTGGLRMNTEAFF.